One sample yielded the 30 T cell receptor beta chains listed below, sequenced in a study of blood T cell repertoires in COVID-19. Profiled with immunoSEQ multiplex PCR; TCRdb holds only in-frame clones, not every one. Found here are about 74,000 clones, almost 90% of them singletons; the top ten hold 4.8%. Specimen: peripheral blood. Receptors were obtained from a woman of 80 years or more with acute or convalescent COVID-19.

This chain links TRBV19 with TRBJ2-7; D gene ambiguous. The CDR3 consists of 15 residues. V was cut by 4 bases and J by 5 bases, with 18 bases left in between. The germline V gene encodes CDR1 LNHDA and CDR2 SQIVND (reference sequence). The CDR3: CASSTPRHSSNEQYF. The CDR3 nucleotides are TGTGCCAGTAGTACCCCCCGCCACAGCTCGAACGAGCAGTACTTC.

The genes are TRBV18 and TRBJ2-7; TRBD1 aligns across 8 bases. The CDR3 runs to 14 residues. Germline-derived CDR1 and CDR2 are KGHSH and LQKENI. Trimming took 2 bases from V and 9 from J; bases not matched to a gene: 9. The CDR3 sequence: CASSPDRGMVGQYF. CDR3 nucleotides: TGTGCCAGCTCACCAGACAGGGGCATGGTGGGGCAGTACTTC.

The chain links TRBV5-8 to TRBJ1-3; tentatively, D is TRBD1 (5 bases). CDR3 size: 15 residues. V lost 0 bases to trimming and J lost 4 bases, with 11 bases between them. Per germline, CDR1 SGHTS and CDR2 YDEGEE. The CDR3 region has the DNA TGTGCCAGCAGCTTGGATCAGGGAATCGGAAACACCATATATTTT. Its protein is CASSLDQGIGNTIYF.

The chain links TRBV9 to TRBJ2-2, with 9 nucleotides matching TRBD2. Trimming removed 2 bases from V and 3 bases from J; junction bases left unmatched: 2. The CDR3 runs to 15 residues. Germline values: CDR1 SGDLS, CDR2 YYNGEE. This CDR3 is CASSVSGSDTGELFF. For the CDR3, the DNA is TGTGCCAGCAGCGTTAGCGGGAGTGACACCGGGGAGCTGTTTTTT.

The V call is TRBV2, the J call TRBJ2-2, with 9 bases aligning to TRBD2. The trim removed 6 bases at V and 4 bases at J, leaving 6 bases unmatched. Germline CDR1 and CDR2: SNHLY and FYNNEI. This CDR3 has 15 residues. CDR3 sequence (DNA): TGTGCCAGCAGCTTTAGCGGGAGTGTCACCGGGGAGCTGTTTTTT. It is translated as CASSFSGSVTGELFF.

V and J are TRBV10-2 and TRBJ1-1, with a possible D match to TRBD1 (6 bases). Germline lookup yields CDR1 WSHSY and CDR2 SAAADI. The CDR3 covers 13 residues. Trimming removed 6 bases from V and 5 bases from J, with 13 bases in between. This chain's CDR3 is CASRDSERTEAFF. In DNA form, the CDR3 reads TGCGCCAGCAGGGACAGCGAGAGGACTGAAGCTTTCTTT.

The chain recombines TRBV27 with TRBJ1-1, with TRBD1 identical over 10 bases. Germline trimming cut 9 bases from V and 6 bases from J; bases unmatched to any gene: 4. The length of the CDR3 is 12 residues. Germline assignment: CDR1 MNHEY and CDR2 SMNVEV (reference sequence). The CDR3 here is CASRDRGPEAFF. The CDR3 bases are TGTGCCAGTCGAGACAGGGGGCCTGAAGCTTTCTTT.

V is TRBV5-1 and J is TRBJ2-7, with a tentative D call TRBD1 (6 bases). V lost 4 bases to trimming and J lost 2 bases, with 16 bases between them. The germline V gene has CDR1 SGHRS and CDR2 YFSETQ. The CDR3 consists of 15 residues. The DNA of the CDR3 is TGCGCCAGCAGCCCTAATGTCGACAGGACCTACGAGCAGTACTTC. It yields the protein CASSPNVDRTYEQYF.

This CDR3 is CASLNRVHADTQYF. The CDR3, as DNA: TGTGCCAGCCTAAACAGGGTACATGCAGATACGCAGTATTTT. The gene calls are TRBV6-4 and TRBJ2-3; tentatively, D is TRBD1 (6 bases). V was cut by 8 bases and J by 4 bases, with 16 bases left in between. This CDR3 is built from 14 residues. Per germline, CDR1 MRHNA and CDR2 SNTAGT.

The chain uses TRBV5-1 and TRBJ2-5; D is perhaps TRBD1 (5 bases). The CDR3 contains 15 residues. Trimming left V 4 bases short and J 3 bases short, with 16 bases between. Germline-derived CDR1 and CDR2 are SGHRS and YFSETQ. The CDR3 here is CASSLPTGLEETQYF. The CDR3 DNA reads TGCGCCAGCAGCCTTCCTACAGGATTAGAAGAGACCCAGTACTTC.

This chain uses TRBV20-1 with TRBJ2-2, with TRBD2 identical over 9 bases. V shed 3 bases and J 1 base; nucleotides not matched to a gene: 3. The germline V gene encodes CDR1 DFQATT and CDR2 SNEGSKA (reference sequence). The CDR3 is 15 residues long. As DNA, the CDR3 is TGCAGTGCTAGTGAGACTAGCGGGAACACCGGGGAGCTGTTTTTT. Translating it yields CSASETSGNTGELFF.

J is TRBJ2-1 and V is TRBV7-8; perhaps TRBD1 as D (6 bases). Trimming removed 8 bases at V and 0 bases at J, with 17 bases between. CDR1 is SGHVS and CDR2 is FQNEAQ in the germline V gene. The CDR3 spans 16 residues. The CDR3 sequence is CASGLLNRDSYNEQFF. CDR3 nucleotides: TGTGCCAGCGGCCTACTCAACAGGGACTCCTACAATGAGCAGTTCTTC.

This clone appeared a few times. The V gene is TRBV7-9, the J gene TRBJ1-2, with D perhaps TRBD1 (5 bases). CDR3 size: 12 residues. V was shortened by 7 bases and J by 5 bases, with 11 bases between the two germline ends. Germline CDR1 reads SEHNR; CDR2 reads FQNEAQ (reference sequence). The CDR3 spells CASTMDKYGYTF. The CDR3 nucleotides read TGTGCCAGCACCATGGACAAATATGGCTACACCTTC. Supplemented by reference TRBV7-9 and TRBJ1-2, the full variable domain reads DTGVSQNPRHKITKRGQNVTFRCDPISEHNRLYWYRQTLGQGPEFLTYFQNEAQLEKSRLLSDRFSAERPKGSFSTLEIQRTEQGDSAMYLCASTMDKYGYTFGSGTRLTVV.

The chain employs TRBV5-1 and TRBJ2-5; the D gene is possibly TRBD2 (7 bases). Germline values: CDR1 SGHRS, CDR2 YFSETQ. This CDR3 region has 15 residues. The V end was cut by 4 bases, the J end by 0 bases, with 13 bases between. CDR3 region: CASSLRGAYQETQYF. The CDR3 DNA reads as TGCGCCAGCAGCCTACGGGGGGCGTACCAAGAGACCCAGTACTTC.

CDR3 amino acids: CASSLAGGSYEQYF. The CDR3 DNA is TGTGCCAGCAGCCTAGCAGGGGGCTCATACGAGCAGTACTTC. This chain uses TRBV5-4 with TRBJ2-7, with 8 bases identical to TRBD1. The CDR3 runs 14 residues. Germline V gene sequence: CDR1 SGHNT, CDR2 YYREEE (reference sequence). J lost 4 bases, V lost 4 bases, and 7 bases had no gene match. The full variable domain, completed using reference TRBV5-4 and TRBJ2-7, is ETGVTQSPTHLIKTRGQQVTLRCSSQSGHNTVSWYQQALGQGPQFIFQYYREEENGRGNFPPRFSGLQFPNYSSELNVNALELDDSALYLCASSLAGGSYEQYFGPGTRLTVT.

This rearrangement joins TRBV4-2 to TRBJ2-3, with TRBD2 as a possible D gene (6 bases). V was cut by 0 bases and J by 0 bases, with 16 bases left in between. The CDR3 is 18 amino acids. Germline V gene sequence: CDR1 LGHNA, CDR2 YNFKEQ. As DNA, the CDR3 is TGTGCCAGCAGCCAAGAGAAAAACCTAGCGCTGAGCACAGATACGCAGTATTTT. Protein sequence: CASSQEKNLALSTDTQYF.

This clone was counted a single time. This chain uses TRBV5-5 with TRBJ1-1; D gene unclear. The CDR3 spans 15 residues. Trimming stripped 1 base from V and 0 bases from J, with 10 bases between. Germline CDR1 and CDR2: SGHKS and YYEKEE (reference sequence). CDR3 DNA sequence: TGTGCCAGCAGCTTGATGGGCAGTCTGAACACTGAAGCTTTCTTT. Translation gives CASSLMGSLNTEAFF.

In the case of this clone: The junction and the germline gene differ at one end; a read error may be behind it. The chain is built from TRBV7-7 and TRBJ2-2; TRBD2 matches at 11 bases. Germline V gene sequence: CDR1 SSHAT, CDR2 FNYEAQ (reference sequence). CDR3 length equals 16 residues. Here the CDR3 reads CASSSTSGSNTGELFF. CDR3 bases: TGTGCTAGCAGCTCTACTAGCGGGAGTAACACCGGGGAGCTGTTTTTT.

On this clone: At one of its ends the junction is not consistent with the germline gene, which may arise from a read error. The rearrangement uses TRBV7-7 and TRBJ2-5; TRBD2 agrees at 8 bases. Looked up from germline, CDR1 is SSHAT and CDR2 is FNYEAQ (reference sequence). This CDR3 is 16 amino acids long. CDR3 residues: CASSPNSGGSIETQYF. The CDR3 nucleotides read TGTGCTAGCAGCCCAAACAGCGGGGGAAGTATTGAGACCCAGTACTTC.

J is TRBJ2-7 and V is TRBV7-8; 13 bases match TRBD2. Germline-derived CDR1 and CDR2 are SGHVS and FQNEAQ. The CDR3 runs 14 residues. With V trimmed by 5 bases and J by 3 bases, 1 base remained unmatched. CDR3 sequence reads: CASSRTSGSYEQYF. In DNA form, the CDR3 reads TGTGCCAGCAGCCGGACTAGCGGGAGCTACGAGCAGTACTTC.

The V gene is TRBV19, the J gene TRBJ1-4, with 7 bases aligning to TRBD1. Germline V gene lookup returns CDR1 LNHDA and CDR2 SQIVND (reference sequence). The ends lost 5 bases at V and 8 bases at J; junction bases unmatched: 11. The CDR3 runs 15 residues. The CDR3 DNA follows: TGTGCCAGTAGTCCTCGGACAGGACACGGGGAAAAACTGTTTTTT. It encodes CASSPRTGHGEKLFF.

This rearrangement joins TRBV29-1 to TRBJ2-3; TRBD2 is a possible D gene (6 bases). The CDR3 runs 14 residues. The germline CDR1 and CDR2 sequences are SQVTM and ANQGSEA. V was cut by 2 bases and J by 3 bases, with 12 bases left in between. CDR3 coding DNA: TGCAGCGTTGAAAGCGAGGAGGGGACAGATACGCAGTATTTT. Translating it yields CSVESEEGTDTQYF.

This clone came up a few times. The J gene is TRBJ1-5, the V gene TRBV2, with no clear D. The V gene lost 8 bases and the J gene lost 0 bases, with 8 bases spanning the gap. Germline V CDR1 and CDR2: SNHLY, FYNNEI. The CDR3 loop spans 13 amino acids. The CDR3 nucleotides read TGTGCCAGCCAACGAGATAGCAATCAGCCCCAGCATTTT. Translation gives CASQRDSNQPQHF. Full variable domain (rest looked up from reference TRBV2 and TRBJ1-5): EPEVTQTPSHQVTQMGQEVILRCVPISNHLYFYWYRQILGQKVEFLVSFYNNEISEKSEIFDDQFSVERPDGSNFTLKIRSTKLEDSAMYFCASQRDSNQPQHFGDGTRLSIL.

V and J are TRBV10-1 and TRBJ2-7, with TRBD1 identical over 10 bases. J gave up 2 bases and V 5 bases, and 12 bases lay outside the gene matches. CDR1 and CDR2 from the germline V gene are WNHNN and SYGVQD (reference sequence). The CDR3 contains 17 residues. CDR3 region: CASSLDRGRPKPYEQYF. The CDR3 bases are TGCGCCAGCAGTCTGGACAGGGGGAGGCCGAAACCCTACGAGCAGTACTTC.

The chain is built from TRBV6-6 and TRBJ1-1, with D hard to call. Germline CDR1 and CDR2: MNHNY and SVGAGI (reference sequence). This CDR3 region has 11 residues. Trimming took 8 bases from V and 2 from J, leaving 6 bases between them. The CDR3 loop is CASEGNTEAFF. In DNA form, the CDR3 reads TGTGCCAGCGAGGGAAACACTGAAGCTTTCTTT.

The chain combines TRBV4-3 with TRBJ2-1; 7 nucleotides align to TRBD2. The trim removed 0 bases at V and 6 bases at J, leaving 2 bases unmatched. The length of the CDR3 is 14 residues. Germline assignment: CDR1 LGHNA and CDR2 YSLEER. The CDR3 bases are TGCGCCAGCAGCCAAGAAGGGAGGGGCAATGAGCAGTTCTTC. This translates into CASSQEGRGNEQFF.

The rearrangement links TRBV7-9 to TRBJ1-3; D is undetermined. V gave up 4 bases and J gave up 3 bases, with 7 bases separating them. The germline V gene encodes CDR1 SEHNR and CDR2 FQNEAQ (reference sequence). This CDR3 spans 13 amino acids. CDR3 residues: CASSSPGGNTIYF. The CDR3, as DNA: TGTGCCAGCAGCTCCCCGGGTGGAAACACCATATATTTT.

The rearrangement uses TRBV13 and TRBJ2-3; 13 bases fit TRBD2. Germline V gene sequence: CDR1 PRHDT, CDR2 FYEKMQ (reference sequence). The CDR3 covers 18 residues. The ends lost 7 bases at V and 6 bases at J; junction bases unmatched: 16. The CDR3 loop is CASTPGLAGARGGDTQYF. The CDR3 nucleotides are TGTGCCAGCACCCCCGGACTAGCGGGGGCCCGGGGTGGGGATACGCAGTATTTT.

This chain links TRBV7-2 with TRBJ1-2, with D possibly TRBD1 on 5 matching bases. Trimming left V 1 base short and J 4 bases short, with 13 bases between. Germline CDR1 is SGHTA and CDR2 is FQGNSA. This CDR3 has 15 amino acids. CDR3 DNA: TGTGCCAGCAGCTTAGAGCCAGGGTTAACCTATGGCTACACCTTC. Amino acids: CASSLEPGLTYGYTF.

The chain carries TRBV3-1 (or the pseudogene TRBV3-2) and TRBJ2-1, with 8 positions matching TRBD2. With V trimmed by 3 bases and J by 0 bases, 1 base remained unmatched. Germline-derived CDR1 and CDR2 are LGHDT and YNNKEL (reference sequence). The CDR3 is 15 residues long. The CDR3 nucleotides are TGTGCCAGCAGCCACCTAGCGGGCTCCTACAATGAGCAGTTCTTC. As protein: CASSHLAGSYNEQFF.